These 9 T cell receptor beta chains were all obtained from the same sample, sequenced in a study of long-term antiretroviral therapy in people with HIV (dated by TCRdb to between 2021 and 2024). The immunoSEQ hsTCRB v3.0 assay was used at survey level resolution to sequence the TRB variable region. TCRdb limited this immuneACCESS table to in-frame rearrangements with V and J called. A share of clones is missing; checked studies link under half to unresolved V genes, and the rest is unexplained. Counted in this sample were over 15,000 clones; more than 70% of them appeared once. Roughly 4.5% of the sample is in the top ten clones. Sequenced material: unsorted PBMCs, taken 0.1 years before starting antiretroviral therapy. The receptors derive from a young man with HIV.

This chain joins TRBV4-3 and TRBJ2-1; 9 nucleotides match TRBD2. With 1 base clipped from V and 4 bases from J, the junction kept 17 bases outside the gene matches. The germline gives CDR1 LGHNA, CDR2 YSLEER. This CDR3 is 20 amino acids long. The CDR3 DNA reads TGCGCCAGCAGCCAAGCGAAACAGGGAGTACTAGCGGGCACATACAATGAGCAGTTCTTC. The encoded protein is CASSQAKQGVLAGTYNEQFF.

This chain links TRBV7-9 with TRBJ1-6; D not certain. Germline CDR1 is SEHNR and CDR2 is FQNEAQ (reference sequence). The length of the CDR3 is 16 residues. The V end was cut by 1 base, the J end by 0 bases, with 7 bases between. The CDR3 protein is CASSLGGSSYNSPLHF. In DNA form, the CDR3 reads TGTGCCAGCAGCTTAGGTGGGAGCTCCTATAATTCACCCCTCCACTTT.

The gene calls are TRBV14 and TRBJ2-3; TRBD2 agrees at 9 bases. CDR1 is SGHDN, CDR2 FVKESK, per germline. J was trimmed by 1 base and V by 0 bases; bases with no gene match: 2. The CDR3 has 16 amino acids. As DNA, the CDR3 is TGTGCCAGCAGCCAAGATATAGCGGGGGGCACAGATACGCAGTATTTT. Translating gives CASSQDIAGGTDTQYF.

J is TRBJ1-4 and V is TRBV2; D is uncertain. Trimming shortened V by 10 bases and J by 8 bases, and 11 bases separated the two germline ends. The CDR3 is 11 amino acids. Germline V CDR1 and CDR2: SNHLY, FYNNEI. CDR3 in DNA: TGTGCCACCCGGGCCTCGGAAAAACTGTTTTTT. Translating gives CATRASEKLFF.

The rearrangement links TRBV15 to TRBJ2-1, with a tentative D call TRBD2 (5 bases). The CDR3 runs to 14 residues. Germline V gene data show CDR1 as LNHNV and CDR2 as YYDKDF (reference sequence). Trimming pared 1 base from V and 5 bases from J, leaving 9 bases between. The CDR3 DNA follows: TGTGCCACCAGCAGAGGTGTCGGGAACAATGAGCAGTTCTTC. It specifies CATSRGVGNNEQFF. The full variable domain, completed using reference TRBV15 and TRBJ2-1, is DAMVIQNPRYQVTQFGKPVTLSCSQTLNHNVMYWYQQKSSQAPKLLFHYYDKDFNNEADTPDNFQSRRPNTSFCFLDIRSPGLGDTAMYLCATSRGVGNNEQFFGPGTRLTVL.

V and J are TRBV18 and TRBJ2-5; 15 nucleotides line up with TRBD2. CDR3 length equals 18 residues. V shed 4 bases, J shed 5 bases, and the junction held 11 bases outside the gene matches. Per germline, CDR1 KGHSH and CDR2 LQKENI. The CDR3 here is CASSQGLAGGSSQETQYF. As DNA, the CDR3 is TGTGCCAGCTCACAAGGACTAGCGGGGGGGAGCTCCCAGGAGACCCAGTACTTC.

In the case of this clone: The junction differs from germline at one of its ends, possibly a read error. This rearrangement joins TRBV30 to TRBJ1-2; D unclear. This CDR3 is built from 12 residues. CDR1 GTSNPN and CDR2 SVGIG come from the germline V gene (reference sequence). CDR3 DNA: TGTGCCTGGAGTGTCCCCCCGACGAGAGGCGAATTC. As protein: CAWSVPPTRGEF.

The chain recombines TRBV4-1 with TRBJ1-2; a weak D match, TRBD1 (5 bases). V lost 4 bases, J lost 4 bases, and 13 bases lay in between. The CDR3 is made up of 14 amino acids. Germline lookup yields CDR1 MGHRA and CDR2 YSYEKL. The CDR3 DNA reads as TGCGCCAGCAGCCCAGATGGGGCGGGCTATGGCTACACCTTC. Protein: CASSPDGAGYGYTF.

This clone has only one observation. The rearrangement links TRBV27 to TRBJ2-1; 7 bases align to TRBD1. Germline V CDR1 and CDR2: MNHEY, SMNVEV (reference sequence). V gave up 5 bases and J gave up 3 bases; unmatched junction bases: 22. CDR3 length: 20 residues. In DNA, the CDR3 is TGTGCCAGCAGTCCGCAAGGGGGCCCCAATTTCGGCTACAACTACAATGAGCAGTTCTTC. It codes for CASSPQGGPNFGYNYNEQFF.